The T cell receptor beta chain under discussion was sequenced for a study of shared clonotypes between healthy human individuals. About the study: A donor's plate count was three for CD4 naive and three for CD4 memory; CD8 naive had two and CD8 memory one.

General study findings and limits: Sampling covered blood only; tissue repertoires likely differ.

TCRdb's copy holds only in-frame clones and misses some; the assay was immunoSEQ multiplex PCR. The table lists some 1 million clones, 65% to 75% of them singletons. Naive CD4+ cells were CD45RA-selected; the remaining cells were memory. With regard to this clone: Its target is unknown. The junction does not match germline at one end; this may be a read error. The sample carries other DNA sequences with the same CDR3.

The clonotype originates from a man between 18 and 29 years old in good health. Sequences were obtained from memory CD4+ T cells sorted from blood. Subset defined: CD45RA-negative fraction.

In nucleotides, the CDR3 is TGCGCCGCGACGGGCCTGGACTACGAGCAGTACTTC. Protein: CAATGLDYEQYF. The chain joins TRBV30 to TRBJ2-7; D gene ambiguous. This CDR3 has 12 amino acids. CDR1 is GTSNPN, CDR2 SVGIG, per germline (reference sequence).